Described below is a single T cell receptor beta chain sequence and its context. These donors, healthy bone marrow donors, were studied. J was trimmed by 6 bases and V by 0 bases; bases with no gene match: 7. The CDR3 contains 16 residues. Per germline, CDR1 MNHNS and CDR2 SASEGT. In the PCR, 60 Vbeta and 13 Jbeta primers were used. Measured with immunoSEQ multiplex PCR; TCRdb has only the in-frame clones, and not every one. The sample has fewer than 200,000 clones, about 75% seen once. This specimen comes from a study of cytomegalovirus exposure and HLA in healthy donors. This rearrangement joins TRBV6-1 to TRBJ1-4; 7 bases match TRBD1. This receptor was obtained from a woman aged 50 to 65 in good health and CMV-seropositive. The sample taken for sequencing was PBMCs. The CDR3 sequence is CASSEAEGARYEKLFF. CDR3 DNA sequence: TGTGCCAGCAGTGAAGCCGAGGGGGCGCGGTATGAAAAACTGTTTTTT.